This T cell receptor (beta chain) was captured by sequencing in a study of shared T cell receptors in the human thymus (dated by TCRdb to the early 2020s). About the investigation overall: The study investigated the way shared, self-reactive T-cell receptor alpha chains are produced in the human thymus.

Regarding this clone: Its antigen target is currently unknown. There are no base qualities to consult, and no much larger clone falls within one base.

Libraries were made using the immunoSEQ multiplex PCR assay. What TCRdb holds here is the immuneACCESS table cut down to in-frame rearrangements. Part of the clones is not present; checked against another copy, under half of the missing clones reflect an unresolved V gene, and the others are unexplained. The table for this sample lists 450,000 to 650,000 clones; 78% of them were counted only once. The ten biggest clones cover around 0.013% of the sample. This same sample was also taken into another study, of human thymus T cells. The second study's paper adds: Donors were immunologically healthy infants undergoing open corrective cardiac surgery for congenital heart defects in Finland. Thymus tissue was obtained as surgical resects removed during corrective cardiac surgery. Biased V and J gene segment usage appeared to be present in both thymic and peripheral blood repertoires. The related research found that thymic TCR repertoires overlapped highly between unrelated individuals. The study used about eight infant thymus samples plus four related peripheral blood samples to characterize TCR alpha and beta repertoires. The cohort included six male and a couple of female infants, with donor ages spanning 7 to 244 days. After being mechanically released from the tissue, thymocytes were kept at -70 degrees C in pellets of about 10-33 million cells. Genomic DNA was extracted from frozen cell pellets with a QIAsymphony instrument. TCRB and TCRAD loci were amplified from a standardized quantity of quality-controlled genomic DNA using the immunoSEQ multiplex PCR assay. The amplicons spanned the V(D)J region and were long enough to cover the CDR3 and allow V and J genes to be identified. The commercial immunoSEQ service was used to sequence amplicons on an Illumina platform. Primer bias and sequencing errors were corrected as previously described, and TCRAD and TCRB were defined on the basis of the IMGT database. Analysis of the repertoires was done with immunoSEQ Analyzer 3.0 and VDJTools and included basic statistics, V/J segment usage, diversity estimates, rarefaction and pairwise overlap. To estimate diversity, the Chao1, ChaoE, Efron-Thisted, Shannon and inverse Simpson indices were applied, and diversity was also estimated on datasets down-sampled to the smallest sample. For repertoire overlap, CDR3 nucleotide sequence, V gene and J gene had to match strictly, and clustering was done by Jaccard-based multidimensional scaling. On average, thymus samples yielded about 810,000 unique TCRB clonotypes, whereas blood samples yielded approximately 84,000.

The receptor was derived from a boy under two years old with a congenital heart defect. Donor details come from another sample of the same person, matched by shared clones. Material: thymocytes.

The encoded CDR3 is CSVAEVEIENEQFF. Here is the DNA: TGCAGCGTAGCCGAGGTCGAAATCGAAAATGAGCAGTTCTTC. The V gene is TRBV29-1 and the J gene is TRBJ2-1; the D gene lacks a confident call. The trim is 6 bases for V and 7 bases for J, with a gap of 19 bases between the germline ends. CDR1 and CDR2 (SQVTM, ANQGSEA) derive from the germline V gene. From its cysteine to its phenylalanine, the CDR3 spans 14 amino acids. The sequence is cut down to CDR3 DNA, 42 bases in frame from base 1.